The rows below give T cell receptor beta chains drawn from one sample of a study of PD-L1 blockade in urothelial cancer. Libraries were prepared by immunoSEQ multiplex PCR; TCRdb keeps only in-frame clonotypes and omits some of them. The profile shows about 82,000 clones, 82% of them singletons. The starting material was PBMCs, obtained around atezolizumab (anti-PD-L1) treatment. These receptor sequences come from a man in his 70s with urothelial cancer. Both conserved end residues are part of each CDR3. The size field is filled for only some rows; it gives once, few, many or a size class.

TRBJ1-1 TRBV13 - CASSTGHEAFF
TRBJ1-1 TRBV29-1 once CSARGYQITEAFF
TRBJ2-2 TRBV6-1 once CASSQRTEAGELFF
TRBJ2-4 TRBV9 - CASSVGLEGLAKNIQYF
TRBJ2-3 TRBV7-3 - CASSKGGGTDTQYF
TRBJ2-1 TRBV7-9 - CASSLRGEQFF
TRBJ2-5 TRBV5-1 - CASSWTGNVIEETQYF
TRBJ1-2 TRBV7-6 - CASSYSHFYGYTF
TRBJ2-7 TRBV6-5 - CASRPGGSYEQYF
TRBJ1-2 TRBV7-2 - CASSFRTGPNYGYTF
TRBJ1-4 TRBV15 - CATSRALGGTGEEKLFF
TRBJ2-1 TRBV5-4 - CASSHARDRGGNEQFF
TRBJ2-5 TRBV7-2 - CASSPGLEKETQYF
TRBJ2-7 TRBV4-1 many CASSPGISYEQYF
TRBJ2-3 TRBV9 - CASSAGLGQGTDTQYF
TRBJ1-1 TRBV19 - CASTFGAGMNTEAFF
TRBJ1-2 TRBV5-4 - CASSLWGQGSQGYTF
TRBJ2-7 TRBV29-1 - CSASLGTGGSYEQYF
TRBJ2-7 TRBV4-1 - CASSQEWGQTYEQYF